This is a list of T cell receptor beta chains from one sample in a study of cytomegalovirus exposure and HLA in healthy donors. Method: immunoSEQ multiplex PCR; TCRdb's copy keeps in-frame clones and lacks some. Counted here are more than 200,000 clones, nearly 80% occurring once; the ten biggest clones make up over 1.5%. Sequencing was carried out using PBMCs. Receptor source: a male donor in good health and CMV-seronegative. Each CDR3 is given with its conserved first and last residue. The D gene is left open where the match is weak. Size is omitted from some rows. Given values are once, few, many or a class for expanded clones.

V gene	D gene	J gene	clone size	CDR3 DNA	CDR3 protein
TRBV2	NA	TRBJ1-2	NA	TGTGCCAGCAGTGAAATCGGCAGGGATATAGGAGGCTACACCTTC	CASSEIGRDIGGYTF
TRBV6-1	TRBD2	TRBJ2-5	NA	TGTGCCAGCAGGACACTAGCGGTCTATCAAGAGACCCAGTACTTC	CASRTLAVYQETQYF
TRBV6-6	TRBD2	TRBJ2-5	NA	TGTGCCAGCAGTTACTCGGCGGGAGGACGTGAGACCCAGTACTTC	CASSYSAGGRETQYF
TRBV9	NA	TRBJ2-1	NA	TGTGCCAGCAGCGTAGCCTGGACTGCGAACAATGAGCAGTTCTTC	CASSVAWTANNEQFF
TRBV18	TRBD2	TRBJ2-4	NA	TGTGCCAGCTCACCACCGCGGGGGATACAAAACATTCAGTACTTC	CASSPPRGIQNIQYF
TRBV7-9	TRBD1	TRBJ2-2	NA	TGTGCCAGCAGCCCGTCTTTGGACAGGACTGGGACCGGGGAGCTGTTTTTT	CASSPSLDRTGTGELFF
TRBV2	TRBD1	TRBJ1-4	NA	TGTGCCAGCACCTGGGACAGGACTAATGAAAAACTGTTTTTT	CASTWDRTNEKLFF
TRBV29-1	TRBD1	TRBJ2-7	once	TGCAGCGTTGAAGGTGTGGAGACAGGGCAGCCCTACGAGCAGTACTTC	CSVEGVETGQPYEQYF
TRBV6-6	NA	TRBJ2-1	once	TGTGCCAGCAGTTACCTCGGTGAGCAGTTCTTC	CASSYLGEQFF
TRBV7-8	TRBD1	TRBJ2-7	NA	TGTGCCAGCAGCCCGACAGGGGGGAGGCCCTACGAGCAGTACTTC	CASSPTGGRPYEQYF
TRBV6-4	TRBD2	TRBJ2-1	NA	TGTGCCAGCAGTGGGGGACTAGCGGGAAGCTGGTTCTTC	CASSGGLAGSWFF
TRBV27	NA	TRBJ1-5	once	TGTGCCGGGCATCAGCCCCAGCATTTT	CAGHQPQHF
TRBV7-3	TRBD2	TRBJ2-3	NA	TGTGCCAGCAGCACCTCCGTGGGGACTAGCGGCCCCACAGATACGCAGTATTTT	CASSTSVGTSGPTDTQYF
TRBV9	NA	TRBJ1-1	NA	TGTGCCAGCAGCGTAGGACAGCCAAACACTGAAGCTTTCTTT	CASSVGQPNTEAFF
TRBV7-8	NA	TRBJ2-7	NA	TGTGCCAGCAGCTTTGGCGGAAGCTCCTACGAGCAGTACTTC	CASSFGGSSYEQYF
TRBV28	TRBD1	TRBJ2-7	NA	TGTGCCAGCAGTGAGAAGACAGGGGGACCGATTCCTACGAGCGCGTACTTC	CASSEKTGGPIPTSAYF
TRBV7-3	NA	TRBJ2-6	NA	TGTGCCAGCAGCTTATACAGTATCTCTGGGGCCAACGTCCTGACTTTC	CASSLYSISGANVLTF
TRBV19	TRBD1	TRBJ2-1	NA	TGTGCCACCAGGGGGCTGAATGAGCAGTTCTTC	CATRGLNEQFF
TRBV7-9	NA	TRBJ1-4	few	TGTTCCAGCAGCTCTTACAGGGCCACAACTAATGAAAAACTGTTTTTT	CSSSSYRATTNEKLFF
TRBV7-2	TRBD1	TRBJ1-2	NA	TGTGCCAGCAGCTTAGGCTCCCAGGGGGCAGGCGGCTACACCTTC	CASSLGSQGAGGYTF
TRBV27	NA	TRBJ1-5	NA	TGTGCCAGCAGTCAAACCTGGGGGGATCAGCCCCAGCATTTT	CASSQTWGDQPQHF
TRBV7-3	NA	TRBJ1-2	NA	TGTGCCAGCAGCCCGAAGGGGGGGGGATATGGCTACACCTTC	CASSPKGGGYGYTF
TRBV28	TRBD2	TRBJ2-7	NA	TGTGCCAGCAACGTCTTGGGGGAGGGGATTAGGGGTAGCGAGCAGTACTTC	CASNVLGEGIRGSEQYF
TRBV6-5	TRBD1	TRBJ2-7	NA	TGTGCCAGCAGGGGCGGGACAGGCCTCCCCTACGAGCAGTACTTC	CASRGGTGLPYEQYF
TRBV28	NA	TRBJ2-7	NA	TGTGCCAGCAGTACCCGACAAGTCCGTCTCGACGAGCAGTACTTC	CASSTRQVRLDEQYF
TRBV29-1	TRBD1	TRBJ2-7	NA	TGCAGCGTTATACACGACCGTGGTGCAGGGGGTGAGCAGTACTTC	CSVIHDRGAGGEQYF
TRBV12-5	NA	TRBJ2-1	NA	TGTGCTAGTGGTTTGGGGCAGGGTCTGTCCAATGAGCAGTTCTTC	CASGLGQGLSNEQFF
TRBV28	TRBD2	TRBJ2-2	NA	TGTGCCAGCAGTCCCGCCGGGACTAGGGGGGGAACCGGGGAGCTGTTTTTT	CASSPAGTRGGTGELFF
TRBV5-1	NA	TRBJ2-7	NA	TGCGCCAGCAGCTCTACCTACGAGCAGTACTTC	CASSSTYEQYF